Below, 20 T cell receptor beta chains from the same sample are listed, as sequenced in a study of blood T cell repertoires in COVID-19. The method was immunoSEQ multiplex PCR; TCRdb's version includes in-frame clones alone and lacks a portion of them. The sample lists tens of thousands of clones, roughly nine tenths occurring once. Source material: peripheral blood. These receptors came from a human donor with acute or convalescent COVID-19. The donor label of this sample is uncertain.

The V gene is TRBV7-6, the J gene TRBJ2-7; D remains ambiguous. The germline V gene has CDR1 SGHVS and CDR2 FNYEAQ. This CDR3 is built from 14 residues. Trimming took off 1 base at V and 3 bases at J, with 10 bases between the two ends. In nucleotides, the CDR3 is TGTGCCAGCAGCTTAGTTGGAGAACACTACGAGCAGTACTTC. The encoded protein is CASSLVGEHYEQYF. Drawing the rest from reference TRBV7-6 and TRBJ2-7, the complete variable domain is GAGVSQSPRYKVTKRGQDVALRCDPISGHVSLYWYRQALGQGPEFLTYFNYEAQQDKSGLPNDRFSAERPEGSISTLTIQRTEQRDSAMYRCASSLVGEHYEQYFGPGTRLTVT.

The table lists this clone with a count of one. V is TRBV5-1 and J is TRBJ1-6, with D hard to call. This CDR3 is built from 17 residues. Germline assignment: CDR1 SGHRS and CDR2 YFSETQ. The germline V and J ends were trimmed by 2 bases and 8 bases, with 20 bases remaining between them. The CDR3 sequence: CASSLRRLTGGDSPLHF. Written as DNA, the CDR3 is TGCGCCAGCAGCTTACGACGTTTGACGGGAGGAGATTCACCCCTCCACTTT.

The chain has TRBV28 and TRBJ2-7; TRBD1 might be the D (5 bases). V was pared by 6 bases and J by 5 bases, with 20 bases between. The CDR3 extends over 15 amino acids. Germline CDR1 is MDHEN and CDR2 is SYDVKM. The CDR3 region has the DNA TGTGCCAGCAGGTTAACACAGGTGAGCGTCCACGAGCAGTACTTC. Its translation: CASRLTQVSVHEQYF.

In this sample, this clone turned up a few times. The V and J genes are TRBV29-1 and TRBJ2-7; D is possibly TRBD2 (6 bases). This CDR3 is built from 13 residues. In germline, CDR1 is SQVTM, CDR2 ANQGSEA. Trimming cost V 4 bases and J 6 bases, with 16 bases left between them. In DNA, the CDR3 is TGCAGCGTTGCGTCCGGGAGAGGAAGCGAGCAGTACTTC. The encoded protein is CSVASGRGSEQYF.

The rearrangement joins TRBV27 to TRBJ2-3; tentatively, D is TRBD1 (6 bases). Deletions cut 6 bases from V and 4 bases from J, with 26 bases between. The CDR3 spans 18 residues. Germline V lookup: CDR1 MNHEY, CDR2 SMNVEV (reference sequence). The CDR3 coding sequence is TGTGCCAGCAGAGCTTCGCAGTACAGGGCTACCACCGCAGATACGCAGTATTTT. This translates into CASRASQYRATTADTQYF.

This rearrangement joins TRBV4-1 to TRBJ1-3, with D possibly being TRBD1 (5 bases). The CDR3 totals 13 residues. With 2 bases removed from V and 8 bases from J, the gap between germline ends came to 10 bases. The germline V gene has CDR1 MGHRA and CDR2 YSYEKL. CDR3 protein: CASSQYGGHTIYF. CDR3 DNA sequence: TGCGCCAGCAGCCAATACGGGGGACACACCATATATTTT.

The CDR3: CASSLLGITQETQYF. The CDR3 nucleotides are TGTGCCAGCAGCTTACTCGGGATTACTCAAGAGACCCAGTACTTC. The chain has TRBV11-2 and TRBJ2-5; D may be TRBD2 (5 bases). Trimming took off 2 bases at V and 2 bases at J, with 12 bases between the two ends. Germline V gene sequence: CDR1 SGHAT, CDR2 FQNNGV. The CDR3 contains 15 residues.

The chain has TRBV2 and TRBJ1-2, with 7 positions matching TRBD1. The length of the CDR3 is 15 residues. Germline V gene sequence: CDR1 SNHLY, CDR2 FYNNEI. J was trimmed by 2 bases and V by 6 bases; bases with no gene match: 9. The CDR3 coding sequence is TGTGCCAGCAGCTTTCAAACGGGACAGAACTATGGCTACACCTTC. It specifies CASSFQTGQNYGYTF.

This clone occurred once. The gene calls are TRBV30 and TRBJ2-2, with 7 bases that match TRBD1. The germline V gene has CDR1 GTSNPN and CDR2 SVGIG (reference sequence). V shed 0 bases and J 4 bases; nucleotides not matched to a gene: 2. This CDR3 is built from 14 residues. CDR3: CAWSVQGTTGELFF. The CDR3 DNA is TGTGCCTGGAGTGTACAGGGGACCACCGGGGAGCTGTTTTTT.

This clone was seen just once. V gene TRBV12-3 or TRBV12-4 combines with J gene TRBJ2-3; unclear D gene. Trimming took 6 bases from V and 6 from J, leaving 10 bases between them. This CDR3 comprises 12 residues. For the CDR3, the DNA is TGTGCCAGCAGGAACGTGGGCGATACGCAGTATTTT. It encodes CASRNVGDTQYF.

The CDR3 sequence: CASSAGLAGRKNIQYF. The CDR3 bases are TGTGCCAGCAGCGCGGGACTAGCGGGCCGTAAAAACATTCAGTACTTC. The chain employs TRBV5-4 and TRBJ2-4; 12 bases align to TRBD2. The germline gives CDR1 SGHNT, CDR2 YYREEE (reference sequence). Unmatched junction bases numbered 6, after V lost 4 bases and J lost 4 bases. CDR3 size: 16 residues.

The chain recombines TRBV10-2 with TRBJ2-2; D perhaps matches TRBD2 (6 bases). V lost 10 bases, J lost 2 bases, and 17 bases lay in between. Looked up from germline, CDR1 is WSHSY and CDR2 is SAAADI. CDR3 length: 15 amino acids. This chain's CDR3 is CATLRRGYNTGELFF. Written as DNA, the CDR3 is TGCGCCACCCTTAGGAGGGGTTACAACACCGGGGAGCTGTTTTTT.

The chain employs TRBV7-9 and TRBJ2-7; D uncertain. CDR1 and CDR2 (germline): SEHNR, FQNEAQ (reference sequence). V lost 4 bases and J 0 bases, leaving 13 bases between the germline ends. This CDR3 has 15 residues. The chain's CDR3 is CASSSYDLSSYEQYF. The CDR3 DNA sequence: TGTGCCAGCAGCTCATATGACTTGAGCTCCTACGAGCAGTACTTC.

The chain employs TRBV6-1 and TRBJ1-6; no definite D call. Trimming pared 2 bases from V and 8 bases from J, leaving 10 bases between. From germline, CDR1 is MNHNS and CDR2 SASEGT. The CDR3 has 14 amino acids. CDR3: CASSETRSDSPLHF. CDR3 DNA: TGTGCCAGCAGTGAAACCCGGTCGGATTCACCCCTCCACTTT.

In nucleotides, the CDR3 is TGTGCCAGCTCACCGGGAGGGACTTTCTATGGCTACACCTTC. Protein: CASSPGGTFYGYTF. The chain combines TRBV18 with TRBJ1-2; D might be TRBD1 (5 bases). The germline CDR1 and CDR2 sequences are KGHSH and LQKENI. V lost 3 bases to trimming and J lost 4 bases, with 12 bases between them. This CDR3 is 14 amino acids long.

The rearrangement uses TRBV6-6 and TRBJ2-7; TRBD2 agrees at 12 bases. Per the germline V gene, CDR1 is MNHNY and CDR2 is SVGAGI (reference sequence). The CDR3 totals 16 residues. V trimming: 0 bases; J trimming: 1 base; junction bases outside the gene matches: 1. The DNA for the CDR3 is TGTGCCAGCAGTTACTCTCTAGCGGGAGGGTCCTACGAGCAGTACTTC. Residues: CASSYSLAGGSYEQYF.

This clone was counted a single time. V usage is TRBV6-2 or TRBV6-3 and J usage is TRBJ1-5; D is unclear. The CDR3 extends over 14 amino acids. CDR1 MNHEY and CDR2 SVGEGT come from the germline V gene. V lost 3 bases, J lost 3 bases, and 9 bases lay in between. This CDR3 reads CASSYKQNNQPQHF. The CDR3 DNA reads TGTGCCAGCAGTTATAAACAGAACAATCAGCCCCAGCATTTT.

This clone showed up just a few times. V and J are TRBV11-3 and TRBJ2-7, with D tentatively TRBD2 (5 bases). V lost 1 base, J lost 0 bases, and 16 bases lay in between. Germline V gene sequence: CDR1 SGHNT, CDR2 YENEEA. The CDR3 contains 17 residues. The CDR3 region is CASSLGERRQNSYEQYF. In DNA, the CDR3 is TGTGCCAGCAGCTTAGGGGAGCGCAGGCAAAACTCCTACGAGCAGTACTTC.

This clone showed up just a few times. This rearrangement joins TRBV19 to TRBJ1-6, with D perhaps TRBD1 (5 bases). V lost 5 bases, J lost 13 bases, and 33 bases lay in between. Germline V lookup: CDR1 LNHDA, CDR2 SQIVND (reference sequence). The CDR3 length is 19 residues. CDR3 DNA: TGTGCCAGTAGTGGACGGGACGCGGGAGGCCTAATTCCTAGGACGCCCCTCCACTTT. It specifies CASSGRDAGGLIPRTPLHF.

The rearrangement uses TRBV4-1 and TRBJ2-5, with 8 bases aligning to TRBD2. Looked up from germline, CDR1 is MGHRA and CDR2 is YSYEKL. The CDR3 length is 17 residues. Trimming removed 0 bases from V and 2 bases from J; junction bases left unmatched: 8. CDR3 amino acids: CASSQDLVAGKQETQYF. CDR3 in DNA: TGCGCCAGCAGCCAAGATCTGGTAGCGGGGAAACAAGAGACCCAGTACTTC.